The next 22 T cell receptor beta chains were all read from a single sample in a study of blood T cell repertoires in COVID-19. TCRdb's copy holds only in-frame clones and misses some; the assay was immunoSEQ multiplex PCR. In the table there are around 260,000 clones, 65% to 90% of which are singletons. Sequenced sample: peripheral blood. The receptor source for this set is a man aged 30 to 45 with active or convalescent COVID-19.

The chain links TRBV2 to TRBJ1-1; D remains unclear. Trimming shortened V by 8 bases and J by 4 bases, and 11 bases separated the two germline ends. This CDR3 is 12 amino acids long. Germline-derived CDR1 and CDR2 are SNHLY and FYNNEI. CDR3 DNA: TGTGCCAGCCGGCGGGAGGGCACTGAAGCTTTCTTT. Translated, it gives CASRREGTEAFF.

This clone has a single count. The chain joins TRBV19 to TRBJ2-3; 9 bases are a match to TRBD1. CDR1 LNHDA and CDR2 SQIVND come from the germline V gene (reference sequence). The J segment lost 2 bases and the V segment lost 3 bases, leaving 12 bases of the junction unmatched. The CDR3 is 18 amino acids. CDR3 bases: TGTGCCAGTAGTATTTTATTGGCGGGACAGGGCCCCACAGATACGCAGTATTTT. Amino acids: CASSILLAGQGPTDTQYF.

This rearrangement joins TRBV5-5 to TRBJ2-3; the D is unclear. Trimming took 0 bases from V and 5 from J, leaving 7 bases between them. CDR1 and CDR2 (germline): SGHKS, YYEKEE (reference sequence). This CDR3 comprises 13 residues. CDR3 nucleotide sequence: TGTGCCAGCAGCTTGGCCCCGGGAGATACGCAGTATTTT. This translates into CASSLAPGDTQYF.

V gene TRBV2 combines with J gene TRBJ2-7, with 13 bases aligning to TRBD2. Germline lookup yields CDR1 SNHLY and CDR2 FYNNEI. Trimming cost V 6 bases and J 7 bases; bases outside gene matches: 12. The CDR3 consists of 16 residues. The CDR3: CASRGTSGGVFREQYF. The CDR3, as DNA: TGTGCCAGCAGGGGAACTAGCGGGGGGGTCTTCCGAGAGCAGTACTTC.

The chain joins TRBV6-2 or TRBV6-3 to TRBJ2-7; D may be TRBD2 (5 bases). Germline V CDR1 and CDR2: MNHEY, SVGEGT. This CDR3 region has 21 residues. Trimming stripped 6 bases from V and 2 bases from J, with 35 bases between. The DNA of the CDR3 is TGTGCCAGCAGCCGTTTGCATGAGGGATGGGTTCGGCAGAGCCCCCCCTACGAGCAGTACTTC. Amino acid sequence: CASSRLHEGWVRQSPPYEQYF.

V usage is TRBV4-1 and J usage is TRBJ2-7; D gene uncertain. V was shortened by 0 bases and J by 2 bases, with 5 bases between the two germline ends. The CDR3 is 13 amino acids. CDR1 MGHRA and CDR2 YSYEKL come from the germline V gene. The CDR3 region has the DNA TGCGCCAGCAGCCAAGAGCCTACCTACGAGCAGTACTTC. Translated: CASSQEPTYEQYF.

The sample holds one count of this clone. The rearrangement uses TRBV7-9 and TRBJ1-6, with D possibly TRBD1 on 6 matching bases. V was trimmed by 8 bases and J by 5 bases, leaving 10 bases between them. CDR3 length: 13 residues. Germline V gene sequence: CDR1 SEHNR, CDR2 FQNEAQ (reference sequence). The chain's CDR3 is CASAGQNNSPLHF. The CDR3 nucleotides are TGTGCCAGCGCCGGACAGAATAATTCACCCCTCCACTTT.

The CDR3 sequence: CASSLDPGGPKTDTQYF. The DNA of the CDR3 is TGCGCCAGCAGCTTGGATCCGGGGGGGCCCAAGACAGATACGCAGTATTTT. The genes are TRBV5-1 and TRBJ2-3; 8 nucleotides align to TRBD2. J was trimmed by 3 bases and V by 0 bases; bases with no gene match: 9. The CDR3 covers 17 residues. Per the germline V gene, CDR1 is SGHRS and CDR2 is YFSETQ.

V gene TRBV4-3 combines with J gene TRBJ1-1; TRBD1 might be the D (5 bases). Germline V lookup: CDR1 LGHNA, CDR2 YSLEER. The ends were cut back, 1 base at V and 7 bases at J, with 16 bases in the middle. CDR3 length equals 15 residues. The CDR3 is CASSQGGAGYGEAFF. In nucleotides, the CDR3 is TGCGCCAGCAGCCAAGGTGGGGCAGGGTATGGTGAAGCTTTCTTT.

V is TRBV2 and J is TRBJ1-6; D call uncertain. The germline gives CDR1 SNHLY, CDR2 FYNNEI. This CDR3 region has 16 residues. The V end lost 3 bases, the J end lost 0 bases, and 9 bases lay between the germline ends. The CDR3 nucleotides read TGTGCCAGCAGTGAGCGGCAGTCCTCCTATAATTCACCCCTCCACTTT. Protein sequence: CASSERQSSYNSPLHF.

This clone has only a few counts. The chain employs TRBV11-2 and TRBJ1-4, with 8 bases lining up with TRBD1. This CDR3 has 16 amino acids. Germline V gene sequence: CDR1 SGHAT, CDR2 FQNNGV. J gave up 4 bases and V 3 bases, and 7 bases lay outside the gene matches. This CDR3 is CASSFDRDRRNEKLFF. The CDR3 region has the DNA TGTGCCAGCAGCTTCGACCGGGACAGGCGTAATGAAAAACTGTTTTTT.

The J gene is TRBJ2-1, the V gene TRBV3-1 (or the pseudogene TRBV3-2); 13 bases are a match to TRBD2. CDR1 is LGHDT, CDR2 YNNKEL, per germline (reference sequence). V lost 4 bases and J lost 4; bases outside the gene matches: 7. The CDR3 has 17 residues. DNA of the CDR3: TGTGCCAGCAGCCTCACTAGCGGGGGGGGTTTTTACAATGAGCAGTTCTTC. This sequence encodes CASSLTSGGGFYNEQFF.

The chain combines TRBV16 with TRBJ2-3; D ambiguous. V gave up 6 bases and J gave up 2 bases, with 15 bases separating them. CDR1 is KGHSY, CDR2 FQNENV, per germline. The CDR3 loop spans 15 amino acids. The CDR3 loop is CASRLTIRYTDTQYF. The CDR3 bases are TGTGCCAGCAGACTAACAATTCGGTACACAGATACGCAGTATTTT.

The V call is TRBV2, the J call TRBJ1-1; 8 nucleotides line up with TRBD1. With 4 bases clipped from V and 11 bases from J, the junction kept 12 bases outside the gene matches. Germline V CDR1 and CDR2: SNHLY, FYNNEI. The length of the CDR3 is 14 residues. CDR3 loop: CASSVDRADPEAFF. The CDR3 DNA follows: TGTGCCAGCAGTGTGGACAGGGCCGACCCCGAGGCTTTCTTT.

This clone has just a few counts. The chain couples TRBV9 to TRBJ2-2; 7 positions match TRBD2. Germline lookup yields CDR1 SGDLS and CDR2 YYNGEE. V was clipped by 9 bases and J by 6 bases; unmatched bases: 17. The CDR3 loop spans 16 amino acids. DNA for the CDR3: TGTGCCACCTATATACTAGTGAGGGGAGGGGCCGGGGAGCTGTTTTTT. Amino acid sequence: CATYILVRGGAGELFF.

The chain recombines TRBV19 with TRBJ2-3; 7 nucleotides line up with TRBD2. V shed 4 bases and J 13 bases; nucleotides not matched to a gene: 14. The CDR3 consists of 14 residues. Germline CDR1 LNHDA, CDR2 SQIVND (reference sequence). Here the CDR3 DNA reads TGTGCCAGTAGTAGCCCCTTCCTAGCCCGGGGGGAGTATTTT. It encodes CASSSPFLARGEYF.

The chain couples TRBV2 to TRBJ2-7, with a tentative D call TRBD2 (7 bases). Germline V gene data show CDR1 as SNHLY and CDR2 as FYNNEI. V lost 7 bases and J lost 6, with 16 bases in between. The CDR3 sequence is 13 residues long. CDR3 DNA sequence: TGTGCCAGCATCGTCGAGGGGGGGATCGAGCAGTACTTC. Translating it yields CASIVEGGIEQYF.

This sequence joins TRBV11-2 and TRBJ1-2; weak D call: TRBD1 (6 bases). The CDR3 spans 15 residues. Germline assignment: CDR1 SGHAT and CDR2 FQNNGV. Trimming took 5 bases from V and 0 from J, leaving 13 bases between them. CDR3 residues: CASSPLRTANYGYTF. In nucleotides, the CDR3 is TGTGCCAGCAGCCCCCTGCGGACAGCTAACTATGGCTACACCTTC. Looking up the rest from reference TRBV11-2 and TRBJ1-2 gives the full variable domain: EAGVAQSPRYKIIEKRQSVAFWCNPISGHATLYWYQQILGQGPKLLIQFQNNGVVDDSQLPKDRFSAERLKGVDSTLKIQPAKLEDSAVYLCASSPLRTANYGYTFGSGTRLTVV.

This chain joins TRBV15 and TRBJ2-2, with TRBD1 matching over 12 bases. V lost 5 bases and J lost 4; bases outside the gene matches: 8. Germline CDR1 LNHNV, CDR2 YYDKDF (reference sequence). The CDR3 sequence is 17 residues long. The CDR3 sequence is CATSPPPGQGATGELFF. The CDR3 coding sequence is TGTGCCACCAGCCCTCCGCCGGGACAGGGGGCCACCGGGGAGCTGTTTTTT.

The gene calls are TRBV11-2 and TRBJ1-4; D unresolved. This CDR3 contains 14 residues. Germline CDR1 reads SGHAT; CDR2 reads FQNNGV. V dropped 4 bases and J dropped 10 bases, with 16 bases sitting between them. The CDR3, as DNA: TGTGCCAGCAGCTCCCCAGCGACCATGGGAAAACTGTTTTTT. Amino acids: CASSSPATMGKLFF.

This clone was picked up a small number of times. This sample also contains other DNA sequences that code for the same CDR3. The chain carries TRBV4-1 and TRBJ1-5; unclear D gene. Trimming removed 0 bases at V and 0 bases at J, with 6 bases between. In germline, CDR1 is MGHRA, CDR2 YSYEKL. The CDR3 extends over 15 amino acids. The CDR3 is CASSQDPYSNQPQHF. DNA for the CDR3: TGCGCCAGCAGCCAAGACCCTTATAGCAATCAGCCCCAGCATTTT.

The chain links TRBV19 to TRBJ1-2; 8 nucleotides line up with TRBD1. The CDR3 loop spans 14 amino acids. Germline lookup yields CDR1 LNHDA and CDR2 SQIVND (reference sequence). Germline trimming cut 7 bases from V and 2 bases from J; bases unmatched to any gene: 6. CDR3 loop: CASTRAGGNYGYTF. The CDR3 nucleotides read TGTGCCAGTACCAGGGCAGGGGGCAACTATGGCTACACCTTC.